These 9 T cell receptor beta chains were sequenced from one sample in a study of long-term antiretroviral therapy in people with HIV. This was the immunoSEQ v3.0 assay at survey level. Sequencing was performed with immunoSEQ multiplex PCR; in TCRdb, only in-frame clones are kept and a portion is missing. The table records more than 20,000 clones, 85% of them present only once. Sequenced here: unsorted PBMCs, sampled around 4 years after starting antiretroviral therapy. The source of these receptors is a man between 18 and 35 years old with HIV.

V gene TRBV4-1 combines with J gene TRBJ2-7, with 8 bases lining up with TRBD2. The CDR3 extends over 16 amino acids. Germline V gene lookup returns CDR1 MGHRA and CDR2 YSYEKL. Trimming cost V 2 bases and J 5 bases; bases outside gene matches: 11. CDR3 DNA: TGCGCCAGCAGCCAAAAAGGGTCGGGGGGGGAGAACGAGCAGTACTTC. Translating it yields CASSQKGSGGENEQYF.

This chain connects TRBV6-1 to TRBJ1-6; D is uncertain. Germline CDR1 and CDR2: MNHNS and SASEGT. Trimming stripped 4 bases from V and 7 bases from J, with 11 bases between. This CDR3 spans 14 amino acids. The CDR3 DNA is TGTGCCAGCAGTGTGACCAGCTCCAATTCACCCCTCCACTTT. It translates to CASSVTSSNSPLHF.

The CDR3 reads CSVVRQGMNTEAFF. For the CDR3, the DNA is TGCAGCGTTGTTAGGCAGGGTATGAACACTGAAGCTTTCTTT. This chain connects TRBV29-1 to TRBJ1-1; tentative D call: TRBD1 (5 bases). CDR1 is SQVTM, CDR2 ANQGSEA, per germline. V lost 4 bases and J 0 bases, leaving 12 bases between the germline ends. The CDR3 runs to 14 residues. Looking up the rest from reference TRBV29-1 and TRBJ1-1 gives the full variable domain: SAVISQKPSRDICQRGTSLTIQCQVDSQVTMMFWYRQQPGQSLTLIATANQGSEATYESGFVIDKFPISRPNLTFSTLTVSNMSPEDSSIYLCSVVRQGMNTEAFFGQGTRLTVV.

The chain uses TRBV5-1 and TRBJ1-2, with 7 nucleotides matching TRBD1. Germline assignment: CDR1 SGHRS and CDR2 YFSETQ. The J segment lost 9 bases and the V segment lost 2 bases, leaving 4 bases of the junction unmatched. The CDR3 runs 12 residues. For the CDR3, the DNA is TGCGCCAGCAGCTTCACAGGGGATAGCTACACCTTC. As protein: CASSFTGDSYTF.

The genes are TRBV6-5 and TRBJ2-1; 9 positions agree with TRBD1. CDR1 is MNHEY, CDR2 SVGAGI, per germline. V trimming: 11 bases; J trimming: 7 bases; junction bases outside the gene matches: 12. The CDR3 extends over 14 amino acids. The CDR3 spells CAVTGTGFFNEQFF. As DNA, the CDR3 is TGTGCCGTCACCGGGACAGGGTTTTTTAATGAGCAGTTCTTC.

The V and J genes are TRBV19 and TRBJ1-3; D gene ambiguous. Trimming removed 5 bases from V and 0 bases from J, with 11 bases in between. The CDR3 has 15 residues. The germline gives CDR1 LNHDA, CDR2 SQIVND (reference sequence). CDR3 in amino acids: CASSWQFSSGNTIYF. The DNA for the CDR3 is TGTGCCAGTAGTTGGCAGTTCAGCTCTGGAAACACCATATATTTT.

The chain is built from TRBV21-1 and TRBJ1-1; the D call in the table, TRBD1, was not verified against the DNA. TRBV21-1 is termed a pseudogene. The CDR3 sequence is 18 residues long. CDR3 bases: TGTGCCAGCAGCAAAGAGGTAGAGGTGGGACAGGGGGATATGGTAGCTTTCTTT. This codes for CASSKEVEVGQGDMVAFF.

CDR3 sequence reads: CASTTSGGAGDTGELFF. CDR3 nucleotide sequence: TGTGCCAGCACGACTAGCGGGGGGGCCGGTGACACCGGGGAGCTGTTTTTT. The rearrangement links TRBV7-9 to TRBJ2-2; 14 nucleotides match TRBD2. CDR1 is SEHNR, CDR2 FQNEAQ, per germline (reference sequence). The trim removed 7 bases at V and 3 bases at J, leaving 7 bases unmatched. The CDR3 extends over 17 amino acids.

The rearrangement joins TRBV5-8 to TRBJ1-4; possibly TRBD1 for D (5 bases). Trimming shortened V by 4 bases and J by 8 bases, and 21 bases separated the two germline ends. CDR3 size: 16 residues. Looked up from germline, CDR1 is SGHTS and CDR2 is YDEGEE. CDR3 bases: TGTGCCAGCAGCCCCGGGACTGGGTCAGAGGGGGAAAAACTGTTTTTT. This encodes CASSPGTGSEGEKLFF.